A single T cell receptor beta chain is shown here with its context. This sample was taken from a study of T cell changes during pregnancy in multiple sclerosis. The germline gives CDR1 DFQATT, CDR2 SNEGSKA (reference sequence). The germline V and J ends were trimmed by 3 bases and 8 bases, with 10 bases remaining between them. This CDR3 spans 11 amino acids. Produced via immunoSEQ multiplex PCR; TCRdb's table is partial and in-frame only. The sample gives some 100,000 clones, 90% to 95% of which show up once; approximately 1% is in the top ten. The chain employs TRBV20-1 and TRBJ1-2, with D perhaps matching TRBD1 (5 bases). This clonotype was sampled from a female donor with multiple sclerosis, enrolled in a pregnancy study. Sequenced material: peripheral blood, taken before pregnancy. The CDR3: CSASRDWGYTF. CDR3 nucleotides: TGCAGTGCTAGCCGGGACTGGGGCTACACCTTC.